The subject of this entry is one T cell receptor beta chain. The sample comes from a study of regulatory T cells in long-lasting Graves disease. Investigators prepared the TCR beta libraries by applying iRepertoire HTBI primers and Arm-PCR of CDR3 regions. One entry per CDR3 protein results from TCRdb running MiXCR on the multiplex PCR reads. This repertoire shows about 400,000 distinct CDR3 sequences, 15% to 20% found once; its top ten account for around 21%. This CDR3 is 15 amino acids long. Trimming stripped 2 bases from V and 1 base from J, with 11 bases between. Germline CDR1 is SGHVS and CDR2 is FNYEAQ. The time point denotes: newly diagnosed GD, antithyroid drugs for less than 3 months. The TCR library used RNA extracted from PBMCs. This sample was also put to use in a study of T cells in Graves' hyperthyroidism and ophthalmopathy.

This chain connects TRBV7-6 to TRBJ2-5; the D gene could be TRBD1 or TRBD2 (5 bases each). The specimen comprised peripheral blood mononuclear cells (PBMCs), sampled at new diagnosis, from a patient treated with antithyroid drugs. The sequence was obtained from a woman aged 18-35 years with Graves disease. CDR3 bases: TGTGCCAGCAGCTTATGGGGGATGGGCCAAGAGACCCAGTACTTC. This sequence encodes CASSLWGMGQETQYF. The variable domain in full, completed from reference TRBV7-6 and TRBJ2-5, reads GAGVSQSPRYKVTKRGQDVALRCDPISGHVSLYWYRQALGQGPEFLTYFNYEAQQDKSGLPNDRFSAERPEGSISTLTIQRTEQRDSAMYRCASSLWGMGQETQYFGPGTRLLVL.